What follows describes a single TCR beta chain. No cognate antigen has been identified for it. One base away there is no much larger clone; base qualities are not given. These data come from a study of cytomegalovirus exposure and HLA in healthy donors (dated by TCRdb to about 2017). About the study as a whole: An earlier analysis of fewer than 750 of the donors reported around 280 Gb of sequence data and 90 million to 120 million unique TCR beta sequences obtained from 180 million or so T cells. An earlier analysis of more than 450 of the donors used high-throughput TCR beta sequencing to judge whether each TCR beta V gene segment behaved as functional or pseudogenic. The T cell repertoires of around 730 subjects were profiled by immunosequencing and related to cytomegalovirus serostatus. The aim of the study was to test whether cataloging public T cell receptors could identify signatures of past pathogen exposure. In addition to the first cohort of several hundred subjects, a separate validation cohort of 120 different subjects was used. Typing coverage differed by locus: A, B, C, DRB1 and DQB1 were typed in roughly 629-630 donors, DQA1 in 500 to 550, DPA1 in 600 to 610, and DPB1 in just under 490. An early release that covered about 640 HLA-typed donors contained about 300 gigabases of sequencing data and 85 million to 100 million unique TCR sequences. The later analysis used no new phenotypic data to find candidate immune exposures, relying instead on TCR beta sequences and their occurrence across donors. Donor age, sex, ethnicity and CMV serostatus were collected together with the repertoire data. Every repertoire in the discovery cohort had been generated on one and the same sequencing platform. Class I and class II HLA loci were covered by the typing at four-digit resolution. A later analysis re-analyzed previously published TCR beta repertoires from 666 donors and added high-resolution HLA genotyping to study TCR occurrence patterns. A later genetic analysis took genome-wide SNP genotypes for about 55% of the 666 donors and used that subset as a discovery cohort. Among 398 genotyped donors of the cohort, an average of approximately 240,000 unique TCR beta nucleotide sequences was sequenced per donor, of which 15% to 20% were non-productive. Among the roughly 370 genotyped donors, approximately 82% belonged to the genetic ancestry cluster associated with self-reported Caucasian donors. About five DR-DQ haplotypes were treated as single units for association and clustering because of strong linkage in the cohort. High-throughput TCR immunosequencing, statistical association of individual TCRs with disease status, and machine learning were combined to predict cytomegalovirus infection status. Findings and caveats that apply to the study as a whole: Three of the identified cytomegalovirus-associated TCR beta chains were confirmed in vitro to be specific for cytomegalovirus antigens. A later analysis found that HLA-associated TCR beta chains were more clonally expanded and had lower generation probabilities than equally common non-associated chains. In a later analysis, the rate of TCR association differed among HLA loci, with DRB1 alleles having the most associated TCRs and HLA-C alleles having the fewest. At a false discovery rate of 0.05, a later analysis linked fewer than 20,000 TCR beta sequences to specific HLA alleles. A cluster of highly shared sequence variants was judged likely to represent a technical artifact of the sequencing pipeline. Presence/absence analyses assumed roughly uniform sequencing depth across donors, an assumption that may not hold. A further reported finding was that TCR beta sequences accurately predicted the HLA-A and HLA-B alleles for most subjects in the first cohort. An association between a missense DCLRE1C variant and V-gene and J-gene trimming of TCR beta chains was found in a later genetic analysis and replicated in an independent cohort. The authors suggested that the approach could potentially be generalized to other disease states and immunological phenotypes. The earlier analysis of fewer than 750 of the donors excluded approximately 15 rarely observed V segments, including chromosome 9 orphons, because counts were too low. An earlier analysis of around 540 of the donors showed that most TCR beta V segments appeared in productive rearrangements either about 87% or about 30% of the time, which broadly matched IMGT annotations. In both the original and validation cohorts, the classifier was reported to diagnose cytomegalovirus status with high specificity and sensitivity. Only TCR beta chains were sequenced in this cohort, and the absence of alpha or paired-chain data limited detectable features. Some IMGT-functional V segments, including TRBV6-2 and TRBV6-3, could not be distinguished by the 87-base-pair reads and were therefore excluded. A later genetic analysis reported fewer N-insertions in productive TCRs among donors in an Asian-associated ancestry cluster than the roughly 700-donor mean. A total of 150 or so TCR beta chains were listed by the study as associated with cytomegalovirus. According to a later analysis, parvovirus B19, influenza, CMV and Epstein-Barr virus appeared linked to several top co-occurrence clusters. HLA typing was unavailable for some donors at each locus, so association tests used only the typed subset. CMV serostatus was the only immune exposure information available for the cohort. Most TCR sequences were seen in very few donors, while some public TCRs were found in many individuals. Linkage disequilibrium might explain the correlated functional status among segregating V segments, but an unknown experimental factor could not be ruled out. When HLA alleles, especially DR and DQ, strongly co-occurred, TCR associations were difficult to assign to individual alleles. According to a later analysis, most CMV-associated TCR beta chains appeared to be HLA-restricted, and the HLA associations seemed to be driven largely by CMV exposure.

The library was built by means of the immunoSEQ multiplex PCR assay. For the multiplex PCR, a mixture combining 60 forward primers for TCR Vbeta segments and 13 reverse primers for TCR Jbeta segments was used. The CDR3 region of rearranged TCR beta genes was amplified from genomic DNA by a multiplex PCR assay. The amplified TCR beta libraries were sequenced on the Illumina HiSeq System as 87-base-pair reads. Per the source publication's procedure: A later analysis counted 75 million to 100 million unique TCR beta chains across the 550 to 750 repertoires, and some 11 million of these chains were shared by at least two donors. Raw reads were error-corrected and collapsed into unique sequences by a nearest-neighbor algorithm in which closely related sequences were merged to remove PCR and sequencing errors. Alignment of CDR3 sequences to IMGT reference sequences was used to assign V, D and J gene segments. Each retained sequence needed at least a six-nucleotide match to both a V gene segment and a J gene segment. Rearrangements were called productive when the CDR3 lacked stop codons and stayed in frame with V and J; all others were non-productive. Following IMGT convention, CDR3 was defined as the stretch from the second conserved V-encoded cysteine to the conserved J-encoded phenylalanine. The earlier analysis of 500 to 600 of the donors excluded sequences that lacked an unambiguous match to a single V gene segment. In an earlier analysis of about 590 of the donors, a V segment was called functional when productive rearrangements were above 56.7%, and segregating when the standard deviation between donors exceeded 5%. A statistical classification framework was built to diagnose cytomegalovirus status from the catalog of TCR beta chain sequences. A later analysis assigned V and J genes by comparing TCR nucleotide sequences with IMGT/GENE-DB human TR gene sequences. The TCRdist pipeline was used in a later analysis to assign CDR3 sequences and most-parsimonious VDJ recombination scenarios. In a later analysis, every TCR beta chain was defined by the combination of its CDR3 amino acid sequence and its V-gene family, and reads without a unique V-gene family were dropped. A later analysis removed 550 to 700 highly shared, low-generation-probability nucleotide sequences to deal with suspected cross-contamination and a sequencing artifact. In a later analysis, a clonal expansion index was calculated for each public chain from normalized within-repertoire ranks of inferred template counts. In a later analysis, generation probabilities were computed with a VDJ recombination model fitted to out-of-frame rearrangements, and the resulting probabilities were checked against IGoR. Hypergeometric tests were used in a later analysis to score TCR-TCR, TCR-HLA and TCR-CMV co-occurrence, with a repertoire-size bias correction applied to the TCR pairs. False discovery rates were estimated in a later analysis by permuting HLA or CMV assignments 20 times. In a later analysis, co-occurring TCRs were grouped using DBSCAN, and TCRdist sequence similarity was added for clustering within HLA-allele-positive subsets. Co-occurrence clustering excluded repertoires with fewer than 30,000 or more than 120,000 public chains, plus five with anomalous nucleotide sharing. TCRdb re-hosts the immuneACCESS table, in-frame sequences only. Its copies lack some clones; in the studies checked, an unresolved V gene accounts for under half of them, and the cause for the rest is not known. Clone size and V and J calls were adopted from that table, with D and trimming inferred from the DNA. The sample table shows about 120,000 clones, and 75% are seen once. The top ten constitute about 1.6% of the sample.

From its cysteine to its phenylalanine, the CDR3 spans 15 amino acids. The sequence is cut down to CDR3 DNA, 45 bases in frame from base 1. CDR1 and CDR2 are drawn from the germline V gene (reference sequence): LNHDA, SQIVND. Germline trimming amounts to 4 bases on V and 2 bases on J, with 4 as the count of junction bases outside the gene matches. The cohort was made up of several hundred healthy bone marrow donors. At the time of sampling, every cohort member was nominally healthy, though immune exposures that went unrecorded were likely present. The donor was CMV seronegative and was included in the group of several hundred seronegative cohort members. A peripheral blood sample was collected from each donor, and TCR beta sequencing was performed on peripheral blood mononuclear cells. Genomic DNA extraction from the blood cell samples was performed with the Qiagen DNeasy Blood Extraction Kit.

This TCR derives from a woman aged 18-30 years in good health and CMV-seronegative. Input material: PBMCs. Recombination connected TRBV19 to TRBJ1-5; the central 8 bases match TRBD1. The base sequence is TGTGCCAGTAGTACCATGACAGGGGGCAATCAGCCCCAGCATTTT. Its protein product is CASSTMTGGNQPQHF.